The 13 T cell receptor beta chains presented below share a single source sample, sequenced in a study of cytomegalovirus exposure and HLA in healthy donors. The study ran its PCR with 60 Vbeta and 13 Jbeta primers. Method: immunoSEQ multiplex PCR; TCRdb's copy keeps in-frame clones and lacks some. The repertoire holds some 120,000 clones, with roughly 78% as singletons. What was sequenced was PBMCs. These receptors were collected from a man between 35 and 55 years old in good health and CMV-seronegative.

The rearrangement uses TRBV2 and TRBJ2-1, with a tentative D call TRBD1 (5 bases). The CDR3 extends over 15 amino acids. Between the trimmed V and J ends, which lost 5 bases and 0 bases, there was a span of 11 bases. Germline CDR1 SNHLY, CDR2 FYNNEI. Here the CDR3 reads CASSRQFSSYNEQFF. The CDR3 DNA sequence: TGTGCCAGCAGTCGACAGTTCAGCTCCTACAATGAGCAGTTCTTC.

For the CDR3, the DNA is TGCGCCAGCAGCCCCCAGACAGGGATGAACACTGAAGCTTTCTTT. This translates into CASSPQTGMNTEAFF. The V call is TRBV4-1, the J call TRBJ1-1; 7 bases align to TRBD1. CDR3 size: 15 residues. Germline V lookup: CDR1 MGHRA, CDR2 YSYEKL. V lost 4 bases to trimming and J lost 0 bases; unmatched junction nucleotides: 5.

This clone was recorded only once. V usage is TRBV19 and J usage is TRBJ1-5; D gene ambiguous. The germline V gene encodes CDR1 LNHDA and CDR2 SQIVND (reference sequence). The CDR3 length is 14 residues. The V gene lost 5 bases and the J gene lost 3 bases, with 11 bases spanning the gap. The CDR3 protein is CASSEGGPNQPQHF. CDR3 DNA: TGTGCCAGTAGTGAGGGAGGGCCCAATCAGCCCCAGCATTTT.

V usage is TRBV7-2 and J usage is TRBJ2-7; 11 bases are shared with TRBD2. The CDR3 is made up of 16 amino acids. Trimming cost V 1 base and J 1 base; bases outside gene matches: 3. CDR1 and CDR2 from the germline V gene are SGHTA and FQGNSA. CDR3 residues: CASSLDGTSGSYEQYF. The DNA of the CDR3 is TGTGCCAGCAGCTTAGATGGGACTAGCGGTTCCTACGAGCAGTACTTC.

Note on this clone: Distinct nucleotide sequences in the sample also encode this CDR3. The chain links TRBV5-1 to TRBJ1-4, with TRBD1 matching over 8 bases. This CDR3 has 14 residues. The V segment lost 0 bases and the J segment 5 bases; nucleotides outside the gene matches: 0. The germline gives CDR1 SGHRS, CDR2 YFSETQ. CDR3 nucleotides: TGCGCCAGCAGCTTGGGACAGGGGAATGAAAAACTGTTTTTT. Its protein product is CASSLGQGNEKLFF.

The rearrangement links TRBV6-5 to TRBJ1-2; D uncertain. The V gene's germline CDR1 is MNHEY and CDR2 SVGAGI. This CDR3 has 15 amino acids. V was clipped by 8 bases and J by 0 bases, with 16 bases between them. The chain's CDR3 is CASSTSFMANYGYTF. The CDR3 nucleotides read TGTGCCAGCTCTACTAGTTTTATGGCTAACTATGGCTACACCTTC.

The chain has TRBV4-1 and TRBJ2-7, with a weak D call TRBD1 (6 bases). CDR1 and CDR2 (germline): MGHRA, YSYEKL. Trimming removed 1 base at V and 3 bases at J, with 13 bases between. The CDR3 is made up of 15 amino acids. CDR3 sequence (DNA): TGCGCCAGCAGCCAAGCACGTCAGGGGATCTACGAGCAGTACTTC. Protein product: CASSQARQGIYEQYF.

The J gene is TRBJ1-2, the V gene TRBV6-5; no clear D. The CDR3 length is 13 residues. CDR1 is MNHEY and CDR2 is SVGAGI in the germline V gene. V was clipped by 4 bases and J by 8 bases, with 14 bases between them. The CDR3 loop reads CASSSSRVYGYTF. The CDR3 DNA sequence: TGTGCCAGCAGTTCCTCGAGGGTATACGGCTACACCTTC.

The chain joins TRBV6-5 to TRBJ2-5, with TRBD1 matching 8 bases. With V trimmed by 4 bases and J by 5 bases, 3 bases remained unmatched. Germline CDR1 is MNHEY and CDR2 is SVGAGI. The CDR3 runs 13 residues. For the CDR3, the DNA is TGTGCCAGCAGTTTGGGGACAGGCGAGACCCAGTACTTC. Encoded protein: CASSLGTGETQYF.

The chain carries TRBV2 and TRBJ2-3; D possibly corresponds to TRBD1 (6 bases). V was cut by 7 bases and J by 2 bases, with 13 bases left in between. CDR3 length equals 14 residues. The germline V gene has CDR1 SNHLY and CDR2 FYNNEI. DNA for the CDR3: TGTGCCAGCAAAGAGGACAGATTCACAGATACGCAGTATTTT. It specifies CASKEDRFTDTQYF.

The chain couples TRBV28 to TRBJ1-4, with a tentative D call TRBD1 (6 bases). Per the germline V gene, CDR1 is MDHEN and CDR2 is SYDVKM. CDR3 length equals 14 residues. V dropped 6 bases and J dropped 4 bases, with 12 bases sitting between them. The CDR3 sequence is CASSGGASNEKLFF. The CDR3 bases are TGTGCCAGCAGCGGGGGGGCGAGTAATGAAAAACTGTTTTTT.

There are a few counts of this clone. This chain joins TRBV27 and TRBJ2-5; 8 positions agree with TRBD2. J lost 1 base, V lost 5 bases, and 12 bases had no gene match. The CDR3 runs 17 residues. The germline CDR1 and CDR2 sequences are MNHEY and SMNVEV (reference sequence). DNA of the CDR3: TGTGCCAGCAGTCCCGGGGTTGGGCTAGCGGGCCAAGAGACCCAGTACTTC. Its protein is CASSPGVGLAGQETQYF.

CDR3 in amino acids: CASSYSRGHQETQYF. The CDR3 DNA follows: TGTGCCAGCAGTTACTCGAGGGGGCACCAAGAGACCCAGTACTTC. The V call is TRBV6-5, the J call TRBJ2-5, with TRBD1 matching 7 bases. The CDR3 consists of 15 residues. The V and J ends lost 0 bases and 0 bases, in that order; junction bases with no gene match: 1. Germline assignment: CDR1 MNHEY and CDR2 SVGAGI.